A single sample gave rise to the 10 T cell receptor beta chains below, sequenced in a study of breast tumors, draining lymph nodes, adjacent tissues. Breast cancer patients provided tissue from their axillary draining lymph nodes. TCRdb independently ran MiXCR on the multiplex PCR reads; one entry per CDR3 protein. The sample gives tens of thousands of distinct CDR3 sequences, about 20% of which show up once; around 2.4% is in the top ten. Sample: axillary lymph node tissue. The receptors derive from a female donor with breast cancer. Some clones in this sample may be carry-over from other donors' samples.

This clonotype showed up many times. The chain couples TRBV19 to TRBJ1-6; D gene ambiguous. V was cut by 2 bases and J by 8 bases, with 7 bases left in between. The CDR3 totals 13 residues. Per the germline V gene, CDR1 is LNHDA and CDR2 is SQIVND (reference sequence). The chain's CDR3 is CASSIRRDSPLHF. The CDR3 coding sequence is TGTGCCAGTAGTATAAGGAGGGATTCACCCCTCCACTTT.

This clonotype occurred many times. The chain uses TRBV20-1 and TRBJ2-5, with TRBD1 matching 8 bases. Germline V gene data show CDR1 as DFQATT and CDR2 as SNEGSKA (reference sequence). The junction had 7 bases not matched to a gene; V was cut back by 5 bases and J by 5 bases. CDR3 length: 13 residues. The CDR3 DNA is TGCAGTGCTTTATGGACAGGGTGGGAGACCCAGTACTTC. Its translation is CSALWTGWETQYF.

This clonotype turned up a few times. This sequence may be a read error, since a much larger clone differs from it by one base. This chain links TRBV7-2 with TRBJ2-7, with D unresolved. This CDR3 region has 13 residues. Germline V lookup: CDR1 SGHTA, CDR2 FQGNSA. V gave up 1 base and J gave up 5 bases, with 9 bases separating them. The CDR3 nucleotides are TGTGCCAGCAGCTTAGACGCGTCTAACGAGCAGTACTTC. Its translation is CASSLDASNEQYF.

This clonotype was seen only a few times. A single base separates this from a much larger clone, so it may be a read error. This chain joins TRBV24-1 and TRBJ2-3; no clear D gene. The germline gives CDR1 KGHDR, CDR2 SFDVKD. This CDR3 has 14 residues. CDR3 in amino acids: CATSESRFTDTQCF. CDR3 coding DNA: TGTGCCACCAGTGAGTCACGGTTCACAGATACGCAGTGTTTT.

In its sample, this clonotype was seen once. A much larger clone differs by one base, so this may be a read error. This chain links TRBV7-2 with TRBJ1-5; 8 bases agree with TRBD1. Germline lookup yields CDR1 SGHTA and CDR2 FQGNSA. The CDR3 is made up of 15 amino acids. Trimming cost V 5 bases and J 5 bases; bases outside gene matches: 8. Written as DNA, the CDR3 is TGTGCCAGCAGCCGGACAGGGAGGAGCGATCAGCCCCAGCATTTT. Translating it yields CASSRTGRSDQPQHF.

A note on this clonotype: Given a much more abundant clone one base away, this may be a read error. V and J are TRBV19 and TRBJ1-5, with 8 bases matching TRBD1. Germline V CDR1 and CDR2: LNHDA, SQIVND (reference sequence). The CDR3 is made up of 15 amino acids. The J segment lost 9 bases and the V segment lost 0 bases, leaving 7 bases of the junction unmatched. The CDR3 nucleotides are TGTGCCAGTAGTATAGATCTGCCAGGGGGCCGGCCCCAGCATTTT. Its translation is CASSIDLPGGRPQHF.

With respect to this clonotype: A clone one base away is much larger, so this may be a read error. J is TRBJ2-1 and V is TRBV12-3 or TRBV12-4; 10 bases are shared with TRBD1. This CDR3 is 17 amino acids long. Unmatched junction bases numbered 14, after V lost 5 bases and J lost 7 bases. The CDR3 sequence is CASSPLTGGSFVNEQFF. CDR3 sequence (DNA): TGTGCCAGCAGTCCATTGACAGGGGGCTCGTTCGTAAATGAGCAGTTCTTC.

This clonotype was detected ten times or more. This chain uses TRBV20-1 with TRBJ2-3; TRBD1 matches at 9 bases. The germline CDR1 and CDR2 sequences are DFQATT and SNEGSKA (reference sequence). The CDR3 length is 14 residues. Trimming removed 6 bases from V and 3 bases from J; junction bases left unmatched: 7. CDR3 protein: CSAEGDRATDTQYF. CDR3 nucleotides: TGCAGTGCCGAGGGGGACAGGGCGACAGATACGCAGTATTTT.

This clonotype appeared many times. The chain has TRBV6-2 or TRBV6-3 and TRBJ2-7; 8 bases align to TRBD2. The CDR3 consists of 15 residues. Germline trimming cut 8 bases from V and 0 bases from J; bases unmatched to any gene: 9. CDR1 and CDR2 (germline): MNHEY, SVGEGT. CDR3 protein: CASRLAGGVSYEQYF. CDR3 nucleotides: TGTGCCAGCCGGCTCGCGGGAGGCGTCTCCTACGAGCAGTACTTC.

This clonotype was seen ten or more times. The chain is built from TRBV28 and TRBJ1-2; D uncertain. This CDR3 has 15 residues. The germline CDR1 and CDR2 sequences are MDHEN and SYDVKM. Between the trimmed V and J ends, which lost 5 bases and 0 bases, there was a span of 13 bases. CDR3 bases: TGTGCCAGCAGTCCATCCGACGGAACTAACTATGGCTACACCTTC. Protein product: CASSPSDGTNYGYTF.